Sequencing of this TCR beta chain was carried out in a study of cytomegalovirus exposure and HLA in healthy donors. Study-level background: Genetic ancestry analysis placed around four fifths of the roughly 400 donors that were genotyped in the Caucasian-associated cluster.

On this clone itself: The antigen remains undetermined. Other nucleotide sequences in the sample specify the same CDR3.

It was with 60 Vbeta and 13 Jbeta primers that the PCR ran. Produced via immunoSEQ multiplex PCR; TCRdb's table is partial and in-frame only. The sample consists of 150,000 to 200,000 clones, about 78% of them appearing once. CDR3 length: 11 amino acids. The germline V gene encodes CDR1 DFQATT and CDR2 SNEGSKA (reference sequence). V lost 3 bases and J lost 4, with 6 bases in between. Points from the study as a whole: Reports described diagnosis of cytomegalovirus status by the classifier as highly specific and sensitive. TCR beta V- and J-gene trimming, according to a later analysis, was linked to a missense DCLRE1C variant. The analysis excluded some indistinguishable V segments, including TRBV6-2 and TRBV6-3.

The chain recombines TRBV20-1 with TRBJ1-2; perhaps TRBD1 as D (6 bases). The sequenced material came from PBMCs. This clonotype was obtained from a man in his 60s in good health and CMV-seronegative. Here the CDR3 reads CSARDSYGYTF. The DNA of the CDR3 is TGCAGTGCTAGGGACAGCTATGGCTACACCTTC.